This T cell receptor (beta chain) was sequenced for a study of blood T cells in healthy people across ages. Study-level points and caveats: Fewer expanded clones and more diversity marked long-lived versus aged donors.

The second PCR ran about 6 to 11 cycles with a sample-barcoded 5' primer and J-beta primers. The template-switch adaptor, which had 12 random nucleotides, put a tag on each cDNA molecule. No fewer than 3 million CDR3-containing paired-end reads came from each sample. TCRdb ran MiXCR on the 5' RACE reads and lists one entry per CDR3 protein. This repertoire shows about 1.6 million distinct CDR3 sequences, roughly 32% found once; its top ten account for around 11%. This clonotype has more than one count but fewer than ten. Its antigen is not identified. The ends were cut back, 7 bases at V and 2 bases at J, with 20 bases in the middle. The CDR3 sequence is 16 residues long. Germline lookup yields CDR1 MDHEN and CDR2 SYDVKM.

This chain connects TRBV28 to TRBJ1-2; D unresolved. The TCR sequence derives from a young woman in good health. Sequencing was done on a sample of blood. CDR3: CASTRGRRSTNYGYTF. CDR3 nucleotides: TGTGCCAGCACCCGCGGGAGGCGATCTACGAACTATGGCTACACCTTC.